The present T cell receptor beta chain was sequenced within a study of blood T cell repertoires in COVID-19. About the research overall: The study drew acute and convalescent COVID-19 samples from the United States, Italy and Spain. In each case, the material was cDNA or gDNA derived from T cells, B-cell-depleted T cells, or PBMCs.

The trim removed 2 bases at V and 1 base at J, leaving 10 bases unmatched. In germline, CDR1 is SGHNT, CDR2 YYREEE (reference sequence). The CDR3 is 18 residues long. In the authors' methods: Counts of nucleated cells, estimated from reference gene primer amplification, were obtained. Sequenced by immunoSEQ multiplex PCR; TCRdb stores in-frame clones only, minus some. V and J calls and clone size are given by that table; D and trimming were obtained from the DNA. The profile shows some 170,000 clones, 70% to 80% of them singletons. Sequencing was performed on peripheral blood. The TCR comes from a man aged 60-69 years with acute or convalescent COVID-19. The chain has TRBV5-4 and TRBJ2-5, with 11 bases matching TRBD2. CDR3 residues: CASSLSSGGWSSQETQYF. CDR3 DNA: TGTGCCAGCAGCTTATCTAGCGGGGGGTGGTCGAGCCAAGAGACCCAGTACTTC.